Given below is one T cell receptor (beta chain) in context. This sample stems from a study of shared clonotypes between healthy human individuals. V was shortened by 5 bases and J by 8 bases, with 7 bases between the two germline ends. Germline loops: CDR1 WNHNN, CDR2 SYGVQD (reference sequence). The CDR3 is 11 amino acids. Unsorted PBMC contributed approximately 300 ng DNA, 30,000 or so T cell genomes, to each replicate PCR. The repertoire was sequenced with immunoSEQ multiplex PCR; TCRdb's copy has only in-frame clones and lacks some. The table shows about half a million clones, with more than 65% occurring only once.

The chain employs TRBV10-1 and TRBJ2-1, with D possibly matching TRBD2 (6 bases). The sequenced material came from PBMCs. This receptor was taken from a woman aged 35 to 49 in good health. Some clones in this sample may be carry-over from other donors' samples. CDR3 sequence: CASSRDYEQFF. The CDR3 region has the DNA TGCGCCAGCAGTAGGGACTATGAGCAGTTCTTC.